This T cell receptor (beta chain) was profiled in a study of T cell responses to AZD1222 COVID-19 vaccine. The table came from immunoSEQ multiplex PCR; TCRdb's copy has only in-frame clones and leaves some out. The table lists about 150,000 clones, about nine tenths of them singletons. For this clone: The antigen is not known.

The germline V gene encodes CDR1 MDHEN and CDR2 SYDVKM. CDR3 size: 16 residues. V lost 0 bases to trimming and J lost 0 bases, with 11 bases between them. Overall study results and limits: Vaccination with two AZD1222 doses was followed by a rise in Spike-specific TCR breadth and depth. Just a handful of people given AZD1222 tested seropositive at baseline.

This TCR came from an adult in good health. Sequencing was performed on peripheral blood, taken on day 0 of MenACWY control vaccination. V usage is TRBV28 and J usage is TRBJ1-2; no firm D call. CDR3 bases: TGTGCCAGCAGTTTATGGATCCAGGATCCTAACTATGGCTACACCTTC. Translation gives CASSLWIQDPNYGYTF.